This TCR beta chain is drawn from a study of post-analysis software for immune sequencing data (dated by TCRdb to between 2015 and 2016). Describing the broader study: Relapsing-remitting, secondary progressive and progressive-relapsing multiple sclerosis were recorded as disease courses, and subtype annotation was lacking for some patients. Patient repertoires were compared against over ten previously published healthy control repertoires from donors aged roughly 6 to 26 years. A subset of samples was prepared in parallel using single-end sample barcoding, then pooled and co-amplified after Illumina adapter ligation.

TCR beta repertoires were profiled from peripheral blood of 10 to 15 young patients with multiple sclerosis to demonstrate the VDJtools post-analysis software. The multiple sclerosis patients were children and adolescents ranging in age from roughly 6 to 15 years. Results and caveats for the whole study, not just this receptor: When samples were clustered directly using the F measure, samples prepared in the same batch co-clustered strongly, which prompted a batch-effect correction. Significantly higher frequencies in patients than in controls were found for roughly 5 TRBV segments, including TRBV5-6, TRBV5-1 and TRBV20-1. The control group was slightly older than the multiple sclerosis patient group. Significantly lower normalized Chao1 diversity was found in multiple sclerosis patients than in controls, suggesting substantial peripheral T-cell clonal expansion.

The CDR3 starts with the cysteine, ends with the phenylalanine, and has 16 residues. The sequence is cut down to CDR3 DNA, 48 bases in frame from base 1. CDR1 and CDR2 were assigned from the germline V gene (reference sequence) as SEHNR and FQNEAQ. V trim: 5 bases; J trim: 6 bases; unmatched bases: 10. The sample holds a few counts of this clonotype. What antigen it recognizes has not been identified. No much larger clone is present one base from it, and per-base qualities are unavailable. The library relied on PCR. TCRdb names Illumina HiSeq 2500 as the instrument used. Unique molecular identifiers were incorporated into TCR beta cDNA libraries to reduce PCR and sequencing biases. Every 1 to 10 million input T cells yielded 500,000 or so cDNA molecules, meaning each molecule approximated one T cell. The patient libraries were prepared and sequenced with the same protocol used for the earlier healthy control dataset. Samples belonging to the same batch were prepared together, multiplexed and sequenced on a shared HiSeq lane. On the authors' methods: MIGEC was used to process the raw barcoded reads, and molecular identifier groups with only a single read were discarded before consensus assembly and CDR3 extraction. VDJtools was used for post-analysis of the clonotype tables, and diversity was normalized by down-sampling every dataset to the size of the smallest sample. In repertoire overlap clustering, CDR3 amino acid sequences, but not nucleotide sequences, were matched to correct batch-related cross-sample contamination. The public reads were reanalyzed by TCRdb: fastp trimming at Q25, MiXCR alignment, in-frame beta chains only. Merged by CDR3 protein, the rows form single entries marked with the most common genes and DNA. The V and J calls and clone size are TCRdb's, not the authors'. The sample profile shows 650,000 to 850,000 distinct CDR3 sequences; approximately 50% of them were found once. Approximately 4.4% of the sample is in the top ten clones.

This receptor was taken from a girl aged 5 to 17 with multiple sclerosis. The sequenced sample was blood. This chain is built from TRBV7-9 and TRBJ1-6, and 7 bases in between align with TRBD1. CDR3 loop: CASSPTLQGPNSPLHF. The nucleotides are TGTGCCAGCAGCCCCACACTACAGGGGCCTAATTCACCCCTCCACTTT.